Described below is a single TCR beta chain sequence and its context. Antigen specificity is unknown. These data come from a study of T-cell reconstitution after alpha-beta-depleted transplantation in children. The germline V gene encodes CDR1 DFQATT and CDR2 SNEGSKA (reference sequence). CDR3 length: 17 amino acids. The V gene end was trimmed by 6 bases and the J gene end by 2 bases; junction bases not matched to a gene: 14. Regarding the study as a whole: Several hundred expanded graft clones reportedly supplied alpha-beta T cells about two months after transplant. A year had passed since transplant, and T-cell counts and diversity by then came mostly from newly produced T cells.

Preparing the TCRbeta library involved the use of unique molecular identifiers. MiXCR was run by TCRdb on the PCR reads, yielding one entry per CDR3 protein. The sample records 600,000 or so distinct CDR3 sequences, roughly 23% being singletons. The sequence was obtained from a boy under two years old who had a stem cell transplant for acute myeloid leukemia, so the T cells may come from the graft donor. This specimen was PBMCs, mostly from graft donor cells, taken 360 days after TCRalphabeta/CD19-depleted stem cell transplant. This chain links TRBV20-1 with TRBJ2-3; 10 bases agree with TRBD2. CDR3 sequence: CSAHGLAGVPYTDTQYF. The CDR3 DNA sequence: TGCAGTGCCCACGGTCTAGCGGGGGTCCCCTACACAGATACGCAGTATTTT.